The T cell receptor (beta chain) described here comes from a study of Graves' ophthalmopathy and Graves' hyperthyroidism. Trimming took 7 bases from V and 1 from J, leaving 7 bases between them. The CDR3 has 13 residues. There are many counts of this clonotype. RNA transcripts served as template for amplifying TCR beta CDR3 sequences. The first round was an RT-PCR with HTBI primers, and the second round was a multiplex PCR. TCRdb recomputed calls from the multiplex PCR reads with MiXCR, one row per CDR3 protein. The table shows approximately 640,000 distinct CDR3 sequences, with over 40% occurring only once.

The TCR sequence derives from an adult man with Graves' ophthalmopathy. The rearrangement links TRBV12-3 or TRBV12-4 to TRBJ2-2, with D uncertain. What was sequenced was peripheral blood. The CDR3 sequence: CASKEMNTGELFF. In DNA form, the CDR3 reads TGTGCCAGCAAGGAGATGAACACCGGGGAGCTGTTTTTT.